The 27 T cell receptor beta chains listed next were all sequenced from one sample in a study of T cells expressing NK-cell markers. TCRdb reworked the 5' RACE reads into one entry per CDR3 protein, no DNA. Its listing shows a few hundred thousand distinct CDR3 sequences. Sequenced sample: blood T cells: a sorted CD56 or NKG2C T cell subset, CD4+ or CD8+ T cells, or bulk PBMC T cells (not recorded which). These receptors were taken from a man between 18 and 69 years old in good health.

The chain employs TRBV5-4 and TRBJ2-2; TCRdb returns TRBD2, unconfirmable since there is no DNA. The length of the CDR3 is 16 residues. Germline V gene sequence: CDR1 SGHNT, CDR2 YYREEE (reference sequence). CDR3: CASSLGLAGITGELFF. The whole variable domain, remainder taken from reference TRBV5-4 and TRBJ2-2, is ETGVTQSPTHLIKTRGQQVTLRCSSQSGHNTVSWYQQALGQGPQFIFQYYREEENGRGNFPPRFSGLQFPNYSSELNVNALELDDSALYLCASSLGLAGITGELFFGEGSRLTVL.

The gene calls are TRBV20-1 and TRBJ1-4. The CDR3 spans 15 residues. Germline V CDR1 and CDR2: DFQATT, SNEGSKA (reference sequence). CDR3: CSARRRSATNEKLFF.

This sequence joins TRBV9 and TRBJ2-7. This CDR3 comprises 16 residues. Germline CDR1 SGDLS, CDR2 YYNGEE. CDR3 sequence: CASSILDGPTIYEQYF.

The rearrangement joins TRBV20-1 to TRBJ1-2. This CDR3 region has 12 residues. Germline values: CDR1 DFQATT, CDR2 SNEGSKA (reference sequence). The CDR3 is CSQKTVNYGYTF.

The V gene is TRBV12-3 or TRBV12-4, the J gene TRBJ1-6; the TCRdb call, TRBD1, lacks DNA for checking. The CDR3 runs 14 residues. Here the CDR3 reads CASSSGTENSPLHF.

J is TRBJ1-1 and V is TRBV21-1; the TCRdb call, TRBD1, lacks DNA for checking. TRBV21-1 is a pseudogene segment. CDR3 length: 14 amino acids. This CDR3 is CASSTPKGQGRPFF.

This rearrangement joins TRBV7-8 to TRBJ2-5; absent DNA, TCRdb's TRBD2 call cannot be checked. This CDR3 region has 14 residues. Germline V lookup: CDR1 SGHVS, CDR2 FQNEAQ. The CDR3 loop reads CASIELGWQETQYF.

The V call is TRBV5-1, the J call TRBJ2-7; checking the TCRdb D call of TRBD1 is not possible without DNA. This CDR3 contains 15 residues. Germline-derived CDR1 and CDR2 are SGHRS and YFSETQ. Here the CDR3 reads CASSLKGTGGYEQYF.

The gene calls are TRBV4-2 and TRBJ2-7; checking the TCRdb D call of TRBD2 is not possible without DNA. CDR1 and CDR2 from the germline V gene are LGHNA and YNFKEQ. The CDR3 covers 15 residues. CDR3 sequence reads: CASSQASRSFYEQYF.

V gene TRBV12-3 or TRBV12-4 combines with J gene TRBJ2-3; TCRdb designates TRBD2, a call that cannot be tested without DNA. This CDR3 contains 16 residues. CDR3 loop: CASSLARLAVTDTQYF.

This chain connects TRBV9 to TRBJ2-1; TCRdb's assignment of TRBD1 cannot be checked, as there is no DNA. Germline V gives CDR1 SGDLS, CDR2 YYNGEE. CDR3 length equals 18 residues. The CDR3 sequence: CASSVDPVTGGLLGEQFF.

V and J are TRBV6-5 and TRBJ2-1; the D gene TCRdb calls, TRBD2, cannot be checked with no DNA. Germline values: CDR1 MNHEY, CDR2 SVGAGI. The CDR3 is 15 residues long. The CDR3 reads CASSSTRLAKGEQFF.

The genes are TRBV5-1 and TRBJ2-2; TCRdb picks TRBD2, but there is no DNA to check that call. From germline, CDR1 is SGHRS and CDR2 YFSETQ. CDR3 length: 18 amino acids. This CDR3 is CASSLAGTSGPNTGELFF.

The rearrangement uses TRBV7-6 and TRBJ2-1; TCRdb gives TRBD1 as the D gene, but with no DNA this cannot be confirmed. This CDR3 has 15 residues. In germline, CDR1 is SGHVS, CDR2 FNYEAQ. Here the CDR3 reads CASSTRDRGFGEQFF.

Here the CDR3 reads CASRIPGDRGEAFF. This chain joins TRBV7-2 and TRBJ1-1; TCRdb lists TRBD1, though no DNA is available to test this call. CDR1 is SGHTA and CDR2 is FQGNSA in the germline V gene. This CDR3 region has 14 residues.

V usage is TRBV9 and J usage is TRBJ2-1; the D call from TCRdb, TRBD2, cannot be confirmed without DNA. In germline, CDR1 is SGDLS, CDR2 YYNGEE. This CDR3 is 16 amino acids long. CDR3 in amino acids: CASSWASGGVYNEQFF. The full variable domain, in which reference TRBV9 and TRBJ2-1 provide the parts outside the CDR3, is DSGVTQTPKHLITATGQRVTLRCSPRSGDLSVYWYQQSLDQGLQFLIQYYNGEERAKGNILERFSAQQFPDLHSELNLSSLELGDSALYFCASSWASGGVYNEQFFGPGTRLTVL.

The chain couples TRBV6-6 to TRBJ2-5; the D call of TRBD1 rests on TCRdb alone, since no DNA is present to check it. CDR1 and CDR2 from the germline V gene are MNHNY and SVGAGI (reference sequence). This CDR3 region has 13 residues. This CDR3 is CASSAGHVETQYF.

The V gene is TRBV5-1, the J gene TRBJ2-7; TCRdb returns TRBD1, unconfirmable since there is no DNA. Germline lookup yields CDR1 SGHRS and CDR2 YFSETQ. The CDR3 has 12 residues. CDR3 protein: CASSQRQSEWYF.

CDR3 sequence reads: CASSLAQGLVTGELFF. The chain uses TRBV7-6 and TRBJ2-2; with no DNA, the TCRdb D assignment of TRBD1 cannot be verified. There are 16 residues in the CDR3. Germline V CDR1 and CDR2: SGHVS, FNYEAQ.

This rearrangement joins TRBV7-7 to TRBJ2-3. This CDR3 has 15 residues. Germline V lookup: CDR1 SSHAT, CDR2 FNYEAQ (reference sequence). CDR3 loop: CASSLDVGPRDTQYF.

The chain links TRBV27 to TRBJ2-7. The CDR3 covers 17 residues. Germline CDR1 is MNHEY and CDR2 is SMNVEV (reference sequence). This chain's CDR3 is CASKRLDSFNRGYEQYF.

This sequence joins TRBV12-3 or TRBV12-4 and TRBJ2-5; TCRdb names TRBD1, which stays unverified in the absence of DNA. The CDR3 has 15 residues. The CDR3 sequence: CASRDQRQGSETQYF.

The chain recombines TRBV14 with TRBJ2-3; as DNA is missing, the TRBD2 call by TCRdb cannot be tested. The CDR3 consists of 14 residues. Per germline, CDR1 SGHDN and CDR2 FVKESK. CDR3 sequence reads: CASSQAGGWDTQYF.

The chain is built from TRBV20-1 and TRBJ2-3; TCRdb's D call, TRBD1, is unchecked because there is no DNA. CDR3 size: 15 residues. Germline V gene data show CDR1 as DFQATT and CDR2 as SNEGSKA (reference sequence). The CDR3 here is CSPEGGGRRTDTQYF.

The CDR3: CASSVGSGVFNEQFF. V gene TRBV9 combines with J gene TRBJ2-1; TCRdb selects TRBD2, and the lack of DNA leaves this call unchecked. The germline CDR1 and CDR2 sequences are SGDLS and YYNGEE. This CDR3 is 15 amino acids long.

The chain uses TRBV2 and TRBJ2-2; TCRdb outputs TRBD2, but without DNA this stays unchecked. CDR1 and CDR2 from the germline V gene are SNHLY and FYNNEI. The CDR3 is 15 residues long. The CDR3 loop is CASSGLARKAGELFF. Together with reference TRBV2 and TRBJ2-2, the CDR3 gives the full variable domain: EPEVTQTPSHQVTQMGQEVILRCVPISNHLYFYWYRQILGQKVEFLVSFYNNEISEKSEIFDDQFSVERPDGSNFTLKIRSTKLEDSAMYFCASSGLARKAGELFFGEGSRLTVL.

CDR3 residues: CASLGGAYTQYF. The chain joins TRBV6-1 to TRBJ2-3; lacking DNA, the TRBD2 call made by TCRdb goes unchecked. Germline V gene lookup returns CDR1 MNHNS and CDR2 SASEGT. The CDR3 runs 12 residues.